The sequence of this T cell receptor (beta chain) was determined in a study of shared clonotypes between healthy human individuals. It was at deep level that the assay was run. In the authors' workflow: Filtering was not the same, since immunoSEQ gave junction-only sequences without quality scores. TCRdb's table, derived via immunoSEQ multiplex PCR, lists solely in-frame clones and lacks some. That table is the source of V, J and clone size, and D and trimming were worked out from the DNA. This table holds roughly 2,000,000 clones, around 93% found once. Points on this clone: Its antigen is not known.

This CDR3 has 14 amino acids. Per the germline V gene, CDR1 is MNHEY and CDR2 is SVGAGI. After removal of 6 bases from V and 5 bases from J, the junction contained 8 bases not matched to a gene. Study-level findings and limits: Non-shared clonotypes had lower generation probabilities than those shared by all four donors.

Naive CD8 isolation took CD45RO-negative cells positively selected for CCR7 and excluded terminally differentiated effector memory CD45RA+ cells. The J gene is TRBJ1-1, the V gene TRBV6-5, with 8 bases that match TRBD1. Sequencing was done on a sample of naive CD8+ T cells from PBMCs. The clonotype originates from a man between 18 and 35 years old in good health. Some clones in this sample may be carry-over from other donors' samples. The DNA for the CDR3 is TGTGCCAGCAGCCTTGACAGGGGTAGTACTGAAGCTTTCTTT. Amino acids: CASSLDRGSTEAFF.